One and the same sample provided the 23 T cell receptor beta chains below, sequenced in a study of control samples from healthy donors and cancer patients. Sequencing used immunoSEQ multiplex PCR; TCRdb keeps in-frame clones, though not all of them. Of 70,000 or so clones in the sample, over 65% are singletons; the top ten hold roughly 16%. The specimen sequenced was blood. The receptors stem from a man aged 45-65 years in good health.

The CDR3 reads CASSPRQGRSYEQYF. CDR3 sequence (DNA): TGTGCCAGCAGCCCTCGGCAGGGGAGAAGTTACGAGCAGTACTTC. The chain is built from TRBV25-1 and TRBJ2-7, with a possible D match to TRBD1 (6 bases). V was pared by 6 bases and J by 4 bases, with 19 bases between. CDR3 length: 15 residues. Germline V gene data show CDR1 as MGHDK and CDR2 as SYGVNS.

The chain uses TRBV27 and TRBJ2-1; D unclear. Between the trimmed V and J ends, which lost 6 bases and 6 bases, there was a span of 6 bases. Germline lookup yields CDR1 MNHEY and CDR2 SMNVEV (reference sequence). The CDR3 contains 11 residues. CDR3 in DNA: TGTGCCAGCAGGCAAATCAATGAGCAGTTCTTC. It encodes CASRQINEQFF.

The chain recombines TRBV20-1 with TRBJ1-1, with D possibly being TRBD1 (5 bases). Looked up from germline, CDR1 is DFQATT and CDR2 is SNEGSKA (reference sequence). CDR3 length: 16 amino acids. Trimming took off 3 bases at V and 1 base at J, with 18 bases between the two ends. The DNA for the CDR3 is TGCAGTGCTAGTGTCCATCCGGGACGGTCGAACACTGAAGCTTTCTTT. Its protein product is CSASVHPGRSNTEAFF.

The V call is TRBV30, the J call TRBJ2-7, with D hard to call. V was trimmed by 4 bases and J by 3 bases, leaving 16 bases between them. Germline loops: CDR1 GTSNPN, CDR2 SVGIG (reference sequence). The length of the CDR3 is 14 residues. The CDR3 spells CAWTKPVGNYEQYF. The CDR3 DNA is TGTGCCTGGACCAAGCCCGTTGGGAACTACGAGCAGTACTTC.

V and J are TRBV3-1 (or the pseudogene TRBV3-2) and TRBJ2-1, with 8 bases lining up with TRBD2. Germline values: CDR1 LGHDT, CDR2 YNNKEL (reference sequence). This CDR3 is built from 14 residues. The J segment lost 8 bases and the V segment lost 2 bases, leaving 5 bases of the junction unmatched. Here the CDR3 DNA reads TGTGCCAGCAGCCAAACGACTAGCGCCCATGAGCAGTTCTTC. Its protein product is CASSQTTSAHEQFF.

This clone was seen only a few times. The CDR3 DNA reads as TGTGCCAGCAGTCTAGGACAGGGAATCTACGAGCAGTACTTC. This codes for CASSLGQGIYEQYF. This chain uses TRBV27 with TRBJ2-7; 8 positions match TRBD1. The CDR3 sequence is 14 residues long. CDR1 is MNHEY, CDR2 SMNVEV, per germline (reference sequence). The trim removed 5 bases at V and 3 bases at J, leaving 6 bases unmatched.

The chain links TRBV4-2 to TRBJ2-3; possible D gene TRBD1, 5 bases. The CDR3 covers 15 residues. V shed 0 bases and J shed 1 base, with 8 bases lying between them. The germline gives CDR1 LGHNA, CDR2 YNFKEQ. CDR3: CASSQDREGTDTQYF. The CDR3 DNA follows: TGTGCCAGCAGCCAAGACAGGGAAGGCACAGATACGCAGTATTTT.

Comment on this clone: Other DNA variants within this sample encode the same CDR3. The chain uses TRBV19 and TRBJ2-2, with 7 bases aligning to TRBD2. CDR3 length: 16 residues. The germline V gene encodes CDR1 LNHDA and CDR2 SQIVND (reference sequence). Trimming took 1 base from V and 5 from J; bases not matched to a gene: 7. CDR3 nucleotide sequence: TGTGCCAGTAGTATAGTTGCGGGAGTGGGTACCGGGGAGCTGTTTTTT. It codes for CASSIVAGVGTGELFF.

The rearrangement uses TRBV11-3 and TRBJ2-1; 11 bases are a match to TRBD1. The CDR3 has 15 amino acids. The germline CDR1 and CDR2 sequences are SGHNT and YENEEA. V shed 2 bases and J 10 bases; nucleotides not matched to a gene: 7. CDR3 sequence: CASSLSGQGAREQFF. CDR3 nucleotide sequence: TGTGCCAGCAGCTTAAGTGGACAGGGGGCGCGAGAGCAGTTCTTC.

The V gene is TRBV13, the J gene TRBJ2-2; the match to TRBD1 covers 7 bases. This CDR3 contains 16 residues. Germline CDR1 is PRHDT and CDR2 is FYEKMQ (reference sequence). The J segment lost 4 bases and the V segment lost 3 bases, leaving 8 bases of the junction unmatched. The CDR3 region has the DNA TGTGCCAGCAGCTTTCAAGGGGGCGCCGGCACCGGGGAGCTGTTTTTT. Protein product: CASSFQGGAGTGELFF. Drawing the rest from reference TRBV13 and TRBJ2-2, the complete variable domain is AAGVIQSPRHLIKEKRETATLKCYPIPRHDTVYWYQQGPGQDPQFLISFYEKMQSDKGSIPDRFSAQQFSDYHSELNMSSLELGDSALYFCASSFQGGAGTGELFFGEGSRLTVL.

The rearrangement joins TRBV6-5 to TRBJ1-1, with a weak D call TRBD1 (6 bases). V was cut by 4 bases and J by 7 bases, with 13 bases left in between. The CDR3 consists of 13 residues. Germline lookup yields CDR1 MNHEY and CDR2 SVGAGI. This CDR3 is CASSSWGANEAFF. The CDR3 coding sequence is TGTGCCAGCAGTTCTTGGGGGGCTAATGAAGCTTTCTTT.

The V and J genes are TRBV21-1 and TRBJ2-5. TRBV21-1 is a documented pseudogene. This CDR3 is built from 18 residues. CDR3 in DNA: TGTGCCAGCAGCAAAGACCACAGGGTCGGGACTTCTCAAGAGACCCAGTACTTC. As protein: CASSKDHRVGTSQETQYF.

CDR3 coding DNA: TGTGCCAGCAGCTTGGATACAGGGGACTACGAGCAGTACTTC. Translating it yields CASSLDTGDYEQYF. The chain is built from TRBV5-6 and TRBJ2-7; 7 bases map to TRBD1. The trim removed 0 bases at V and 3 bases at J, leaving 3 bases unmatched. CDR3 length equals 14 residues. Germline CDR1 reads SGHDT; CDR2 reads YYEEEE.

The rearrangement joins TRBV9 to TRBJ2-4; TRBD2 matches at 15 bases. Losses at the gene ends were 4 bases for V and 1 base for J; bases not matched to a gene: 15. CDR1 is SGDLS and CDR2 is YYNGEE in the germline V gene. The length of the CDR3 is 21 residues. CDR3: CASSPSGTSGRIDSAKNIQYF. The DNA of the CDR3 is TGTGCCAGCAGCCCGTCCGGGACTAGCGGGAGGATTGATTCCGCCAAAAACATTCAGTACTTC.

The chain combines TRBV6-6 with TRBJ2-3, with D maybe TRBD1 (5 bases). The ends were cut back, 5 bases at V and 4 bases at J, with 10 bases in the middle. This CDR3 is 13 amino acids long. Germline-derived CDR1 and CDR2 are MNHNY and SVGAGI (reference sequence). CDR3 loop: CASSPLRADTQYF. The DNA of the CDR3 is TGTGCCAGCAGTCCCCTCAGGGCAGATACGCAGTATTTT.

The CDR3 DNA reads TGTGCCAGCAGTTATGTCAGGGACTACGAGCAGTACTTC. Residues: CASSYVRDYEQYF. This rearrangement joins TRBV6-2 or TRBV6-3 to TRBJ2-7; maybe TRBD1 (5 bases). The CDR3 length is 13 residues. Germline CDR1 MNHEY, CDR2 SVGEGT. V was pared by 3 bases and J by 3 bases, with 9 bases between.

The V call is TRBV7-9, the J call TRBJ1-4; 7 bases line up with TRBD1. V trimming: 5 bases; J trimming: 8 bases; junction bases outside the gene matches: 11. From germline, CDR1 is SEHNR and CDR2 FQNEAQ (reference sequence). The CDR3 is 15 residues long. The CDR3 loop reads CASSPGQLLGEKLFF. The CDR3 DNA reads TGTGCCAGCAGCCCGGGACAGCTCCTAGGGGAAAAACTGTTTTTT.

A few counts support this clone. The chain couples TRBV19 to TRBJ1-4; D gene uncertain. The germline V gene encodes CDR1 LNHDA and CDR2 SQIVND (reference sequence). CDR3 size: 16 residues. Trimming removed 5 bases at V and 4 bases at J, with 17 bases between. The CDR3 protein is CASSGIRQYGNEKLFF. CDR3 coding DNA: TGTGCCAGTAGTGGAATCCGACAATACGGTAATGAAAAACTGTTTTTT.

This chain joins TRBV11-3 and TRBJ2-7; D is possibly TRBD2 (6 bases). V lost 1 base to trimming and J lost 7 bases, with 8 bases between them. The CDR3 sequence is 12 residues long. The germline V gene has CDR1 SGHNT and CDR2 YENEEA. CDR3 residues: CASSLGGGEQYF. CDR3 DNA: TGTGCCAGCAGCTTAGGGGGAGGAGAGCAGTACTTC.

CDR3 residues: CASSEGQGVYIQYF. The DNA of the CDR3 is TGTGCCAGCAGTGAGGGACAGGGGGTGTACATTCAGTACTTC. The gene calls are TRBV6-2 or TRBV6-3 and TRBJ2-4, with 11 bases matching TRBD1. Per the germline V gene, CDR1 is MNHEY and CDR2 is SVGEGT. Trimming at V came to 5 bases and at J to 8 bases, leaving 5 bases not matched to a gene. The CDR3 totals 14 residues.

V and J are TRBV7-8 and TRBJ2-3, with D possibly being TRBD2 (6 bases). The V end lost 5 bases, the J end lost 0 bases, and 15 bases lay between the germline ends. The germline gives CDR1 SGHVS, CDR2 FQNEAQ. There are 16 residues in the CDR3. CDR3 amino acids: CASSPRGLVSTDTQYF. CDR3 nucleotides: TGTGCCAGCAGCCCTAGGGGACTTGTGAGCACAGATACGCAGTATTTT.

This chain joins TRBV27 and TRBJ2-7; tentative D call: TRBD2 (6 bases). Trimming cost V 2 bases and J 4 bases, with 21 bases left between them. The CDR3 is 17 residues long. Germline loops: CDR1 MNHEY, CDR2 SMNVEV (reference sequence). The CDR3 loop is CASSLRLAGTLYYEQYF. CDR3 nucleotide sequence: TGTGCCAGCAGTTTACGGTTAGCCGGGACTTTATATTACGAGCAGTACTTC.

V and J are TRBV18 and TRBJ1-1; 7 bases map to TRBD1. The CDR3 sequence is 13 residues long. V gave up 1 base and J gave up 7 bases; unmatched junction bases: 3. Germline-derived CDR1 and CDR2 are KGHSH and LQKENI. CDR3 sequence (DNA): TGTGCCAGCTCACCACAAAGGGACAGTGAAGCTTTCTTT. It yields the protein CASSPQRDSEAFF.